The 10 T cell receptor beta chains in this list originate from one sample, sequenced in a study of T cell responses to AZD1222 COVID-19 vaccine. Sequenced by immunoSEQ multiplex PCR; TCRdb stores in-frame clones only, minus some. Of 150,000 to 200,000 clones in the sample, just over 90% are singletons; the top ten hold roughly 1.2%. Specimen: peripheral blood, collected 28 days after the second AZD1222 dose. Every receptor here comes from an adult who received the AZD1222 COVID-19 vaccine.

Regarding this clone: The CDR3 does not end in the conserved phenylalanine or tryptophan, so this is likely a read error. V and J are TRBV9 and TRBJ2-7; 7 nucleotides line up with TRBD1. Germline values: CDR1 SGDLS, CDR2 YYNGEE. Trimming removed 0 bases from V and 0 bases from J; junction bases left unmatched: 9. The CDR3 sequence is 17 residues long. CDR3 amino acids: CASSVGATGTDSYEQYL. In DNA, the CDR3 is TGTGCCAGCAGCGTAGGAGCTACCGGGACAGACTCCTACGAGCAGTACCTC.

The chain combines TRBV9 with TRBJ1-4, with D perhaps matching TRBD1 (5 bases). V lost 4 bases and J 0 bases, leaving 13 bases between the germline ends. The CDR3 is 16 residues long. CDR1 and CDR2 from the germline V gene are SGDLS and YYNGEE. The CDR3 here is CASSRRERATNEKLFF. CDR3 coding DNA: TGTGCCAGCAGCCGCAGGGAAAGGGCAACTAATGAAAAACTGTTTTTT.

The chain has TRBV27 and TRBJ1-5; no firm D call. V was shortened by 4 bases and J by 3 bases, with 7 bases between the two germline ends. From germline, CDR1 is MNHEY and CDR2 SMNVEV (reference sequence). This CDR3 has 13 residues. In DNA form, the CDR3 reads TGTGCCAGCAGTTGGGCGGTCAATCAGCCCCAGCATTTT. Its protein product is CASSWAVNQPQHF.

This chain connects TRBV18 to TRBJ1-1; D gene unclear. The CDR3 is 12 amino acids. V was pared by 1 base and J by 6 bases, with 6 bases between. Germline-derived CDR1 and CDR2 are KGHSH and LQKENI. CDR3 in amino acids: CASSPRGAEAFF. The CDR3 DNA is TGTGCCAGCTCACCACGGGGAGCTGAAGCTTTCTTT.

The chain employs TRBV7-9 and TRBJ1-4, with D possibly matching TRBD1 (6 bases). CDR1 SEHNR and CDR2 FQNEAQ come from the germline V gene (reference sequence). Trimming cost V 7 bases and J 8 bases, with 17 bases left between them. The CDR3 covers 14 residues. The CDR3 is CASNLQGKSEKLFF. The CDR3 DNA reads as TGTGCCAGCAACCTACAGGGCAAGTCGGAAAAACTGTTTTTT.

The genes are TRBV3-1 (or the pseudogene TRBV3-2) and TRBJ1-1; D remains ambiguous. This CDR3 has 15 residues. Germline V lookup: CDR1 LGHDT, CDR2 YNNKEL (reference sequence). V gave up 0 bases and J gave up 6 bases, with 14 bases separating them. CDR3 region: CASSQEGIQSAEAFF. The CDR3 DNA follows: TGTGCCAGCAGCCAAGAGGGGATCCAATCGGCTGAAGCTTTCTTT.

The rearrangement joins TRBV5-6 to TRBJ1-4; no firm D call. Trimming pared 4 bases from V and 8 bases from J, leaving 15 bases between. Germline CDR1 SGHDT, CDR2 YYEEEE. The CDR3 has 14 amino acids. DNA of the CDR3: TGTGCCAGCAGCCCCTGGGCCACGAGGGAAAAACTGTTTTTT. This codes for CASSPWATREKLFF.

CDR3 coding DNA: TGTGCCAGCAGCCACAACCTAGGACAGGGACAAAATAATTCACCCCTCCACTTT. This translates into CASSHNLGQGQNNSPLHF. This chain links TRBV4-2 with TRBJ1-6, with 8 nucleotides matching TRBD1. This CDR3 has 18 residues. Trimming took 3 bases from V and 5 from J; bases not matched to a gene: 12. Per germline, CDR1 LGHNA and CDR2 YNFKEQ.

The rearrangement uses TRBV6-5 and TRBJ1-2; D not certain. Germline CDR1 reads MNHEY; CDR2 reads SVGAGI. The CDR3 is 13 amino acids. The V end lost 8 bases, the J end lost 4 bases, and 14 bases lay between the germline ends. The CDR3 here is CASYSHSTYGYTF. CDR3 DNA sequence: TGTGCCAGCTATAGCCACTCGACCTATGGCTACACCTTC.

The chain links TRBV5-1 to TRBJ2-7; the D call may be TRBD1 or TRBD2 (5 bases each). The germline gives CDR1 SGHRS, CDR2 YFSETQ. V was shortened by 1 base and J by 2 bases, with 31 bases between the two germline ends. This CDR3 has 21 residues. This CDR3 is CASSLPGPDWSGKQNTYEQYF. As DNA, the CDR3 is TGCGCCAGCAGCTTGCCGGGGCCCGATTGGTCAGGGAAACAGAATACCTACGAGCAGTACTTC.